This T cell receptor beta chain emerged from a study of PD-L1 blockade in urothelial cancer. Study details: Prior regimens of chemotherapy numbered 0 to 3 per patient.

J gave up 8 bases and V 5 bases, and 14 bases lay outside the gene matches. This CDR3 has 15 residues. Germline V lookup: CDR1 MGHDK, CDR2 SYGVNS. Clones were read by immunoSEQ multiplex PCR, and TCRdb kept only the in-frame ones, dropping some. Seen here are roughly 50,000 clones, nearly 90% observed once, and the top ten hold approximately 7.7%. In its sample, this clone was seen once. The sequences come from PBMCs, collected around atezolizumab (anti-PD-L1) treatment. The chain couples TRBV25-1 to TRBJ1-1; TRBD1 matches 7 bases. The clonotype originates from a man between 60 and 70 years old with urothelial cancer. CDR3 amino acids: CASSQTWTGAPEAFF. The CDR3 region has the DNA TGTGCCAGCAGTCAAACCTGGACAGGAGCACCCGAAGCTTTCTTT.